The TCR beta chain described here comes from a study of blood T cell repertoires in COVID-19. Study summary: T cells, B-cell-depleted T cells, or PBMCs provided the cDNA or gDNA that served as material.

V shed 0 bases, J shed 5 bases, and the junction held 4 bases outside the gene matches. This CDR3 is 15 amino acids long. CDR1 is SGHDT, CDR2 YYEEEE, per germline. Generated by immunoSEQ multiplex PCR, the TCRdb table keeps only in-frame clones and is missing some. The sample holds about 370,000 clones, 85% to 90% seen once. The chain uses TRBV5-6 and TRBJ1-4, with 7 positions matching TRBD1. Sequencing input: PBMCs or T cells enriched from blood (not recorded which). This sequence was found in a man between 18 and 29 years old who had recovered from COVID-19. This chain's CDR3 is CASSLGRGRNEKLFF. Here the CDR3 DNA reads TGTGCCAGCAGCTTGGGCAGGGGGAGGAATGAAAAACTGTTTTTT.